The source of this TCR beta chain is a study of PD-L1 blockade in urothelial cancer. In the study overall: Individuals in the cohort had been given 0 to 3 earlier chemotherapy regimens. Researchers looked at the blood 3 weeks (second dose) and 6 weeks after treatment began. There were a median of approximately 150,000 T cells in blood samples.

Germline V gene data show CDR1 as SGHAT and CDR2 as FQDESV (reference sequence). This CDR3 has 15 amino acids. V lost 5 bases, J lost 9 bases, and 6 bases stayed unmatched. Time point denoted: peripheral blood 6 weeks after treatment start. Between 1 and 8 samples per patient were obtained, pretreatment and on-treatment. Some clones are missing from TCRdb's copy, which holds only in-frame ones; the method was immunoSEQ multiplex PCR. The sample records tens of thousands of clones, approximately 86% being singletons. The rearrangement links TRBV11-1 to TRBJ1-6; the match to TRBD1 covers 11 bases. Here the sequenced sample was PBMCs, taken around atezolizumab (anti-PD-L1) treatment. The source is a man aged 55 to 70 with urothelial cancer. The CDR3, as DNA: TGTGCCAGCAGCGCACGGACAGGGGGCGGTTCACCCCTCCACTTT. This gives the protein CASSARTGGGSPLHF.